This T cell receptor beta chain was documented in a study of spatial heterogeneity in lung cancer (dated by TCRdb to about 2019). Regarding the research as a whole: More beta-chain than alpha-chain transcripts were consistently detected, likely reflecting higher beta-chain transcript abundance. In the raw uncorrected reads, each unique combination of TCR and UMI appeared more than ten times on average. At surgery, roughly 220 tumor regions, 61 to 65 matched nontumor lung samples and 56 PBMC samples were TCR-sequenced for both alpha and beta chains. In non-small cell lung cancer, the study quantitatively compared TCR alpha and beta repertoires across several tumor regions, matched nontumor lung, and blood. TCR repertoire features were related to nonsynonymous mutation counts determined by whole-exome sequencing of tumor tissue. In tumor regions, TCR transcript counts showed a strong correlation with a T cell transcriptional module score derived from matched bulk RNA-seq.

The CDR3 holds 14 amino acids from the cysteine to the phenylalanine. Only the CDR3 region is kept as DNA, spanning 42 bases read in frame from base 1. For CDR1 and CDR2, the germline V gene lists MNHEY and SVGEGT. V is shortened by 6 bases, J by 4 bases, and the region joining them spans 13 bases. Explained via the paper, the time point label denotes: sample taken at primary tumor resection. The donors were approximately 70 patients from the lung TRACERx cohort who had early-stage, untreated non-small cell lung cancer. For TCR sequencing, whole RNA was extracted from tumor and nontumor lung tissue, or from cryopreserved PBMC samples, and no cell sorting was done. Only patients with enough RNA available from two or more tumor regions were chosen for TCR sequencing. Before being selected, tumor and adjacent nontumor lung specimens were reviewed by a lung pathologist. The study at large found these results: The tumor nonsynonymous mutation count correlated with the number of expanded intratumoral alpha and beta TCRs. Additional single-cell paired TCR alpha and beta sequencing was considered necessary to confirm, at a functional level, the hypothesis that regional TCRs recognize regional mutations. TCR-seq coverage of tumor T cells was estimated at only approximately 7% for alpha chains and 13% for beta chains. Counts of ubiquitous and regional expanded TCRs were found to correlate with counts of ubiquitous and regional nonsynonymous mutations, respectively.

The protocol used for the library was 5' RACE. The instrument given in TCRdb is NextSeq 500. The TCR library protocol attached a unique molecular identifier to each TCR cDNA molecule to allow correction of PCR and sequencing errors. The paper's data handling went like this. TCR identification, UMI-based error correction and CDR3 extraction were performed with Decombinator tools. Expanded TCRs were defined as those above a frequency of 2 per 1,000, corresponding to the top 1% of the tumor frequency distribution. Expanded tumor TCRs were classed as regional if statistically deemed absent (corrected P<0.05) from at least one tumor region, otherwise ubiquitous. Renyi diversity was calculated using the R vegan package after each repertoire was subsampled 100 times to 5,000 TCRs. CDR3 similarity networks were built from amino acid triplet string-kernel similarity, with CDR3s being connected when pairwise similarity was above 0.82. TCRdb trimmed the raw reads at Q25, called clones with MiXCR and kept productive beta chains. Every CDR3 protein is listed once, alongside the most common genes and DNA of its rows. The V and J calls here are based on TCRdb, not the publication. The sample yields 11,000 to 15,000 distinct CDR3 sequences; approximately 4.5% were counted once. The ten largest clones represent about a sixth of the sample.

In its sample, this clonotype was seen many times. Its antigen is still unknown. No base quality values were provided; no much bigger clone lies one nucleotide off. This chain is built from TRBV6-2 or TRBV6-3 and TRBJ1-5; TRBD1 is perhaps the D gene, given 6 matching bases. This receptor was obtained from a female donor with early-stage non-small cell lung cancer. The sequencing here drew on lung tumor tissue, taken at surgery. The CDR3 sequence is CASSPDRLNQPQHF. The bases read TGTGCCAGCAGCCCGGACAGATTAAATCAGCCCCAGCATTTT.